This TCR beta chain was recovered during a study of blood T cell repertoires in COVID-19. The wider study: Sources were T cells, B-cell-depleted T cells, or PBMCs; the material itself was cDNA or gDNA.

Seattle patient enrollment occurred during active infection, with longitudinal follow-up thereafter. Data came from immunoSEQ multiplex PCR; TCRdb stores just in-frame clones and leaves some out. The data show some 80,000 clones, roughly 85% seen once. Germline V gene sequence: CDR1 MNHEY, CDR2 SMNVEV (reference sequence). The CDR3 consists of 13 residues. The V and J ends lost 7 bases and 1 base respectively, with 9 bases between them. J is TRBJ2-3 and V is TRBV27; D call uncertain. Sequenced sample: peripheral blood. The clonotype was recovered from a man aged 45-65 years with COVID-19, enrolled during active disease. The CDR3 is CASTSRGTDTQYF. The CDR3 DNA reads as TGTGCCAGCACCAGTCGGGGCACAGATACGCAGTATTTT.